These 23 T cell receptor beta chains were sequenced from one sample in a study of blood T cell repertoires in COVID-19. Clones were sequenced by immunoSEQ multiplex PCR, and TCRdb holds only the in-frame ones, with some missing. The sample holds about 170,000 clones; approximately 80% are singletons and the top ten take about 14%. Specimen: peripheral blood. The receptor set was obtained from a woman between 65 and 79 years old with COVID-19, enrolled during active disease.

The chain has TRBV6-5 and TRBJ1-4; possible D gene TRBD1, 5 bases. The CDR3 length is 14 residues. Germline values: CDR1 MNHEY, CDR2 SVGAGI. The V and J ends lost 6 bases and 2 bases respectively, with 10 bases between them. In nucleotides, the CDR3 is TGTGCCAGCAGAAAAGGGGCCACTAATGAAAAACTGTTTTTT. This gives the protein CASRKGATNEKLFF.

This sequence joins TRBV18 and TRBJ2-5; D is uncertain. Germline CDR1 and CDR2: KGHSH and LQKENI. V dropped 3 bases and J dropped 2 bases, with 7 bases sitting between them. This CDR3 spans 13 amino acids. The CDR3 sequence: CASSPPGQETQYF. The CDR3 bases are TGTGCCAGCTCACCCCCCGGGCAAGAGACCCAGTACTTC.

The chain is built from TRBV4-1 and TRBJ2-1, with TRBD2 identical over 11 bases. Germline lookup yields CDR1 MGHRA and CDR2 YSYEKL. The CDR3 has 16 amino acids. V dropped 4 bases and J dropped 3; count of bases not matched to a gene: 5. The CDR3 loop is CASSPGLAEDYNEQFF. CDR3 coding DNA: TGCGCCAGCAGCCCGGGACTAGCGGAGGACTACAATGAGCAGTTCTTC.

The J gene is TRBJ1-3, the V gene TRBV5-1, with D hard to call. Germline CDR1 is SGHRS and CDR2 is YFSETQ. This CDR3 region has 14 residues. V dropped 0 bases and J dropped 4 bases, with 8 bases sitting between them. The CDR3 sequence: CASSLAGIGNTIYF. In nucleotides, the CDR3 is TGCGCCAGCAGCTTGGCAGGTATCGGAAACACCATATATTTT.

This clone was seen a few times. The V and J genes are TRBV18 and TRBJ2-1; no clear D gene. Germline V lookup: CDR1 KGHSH, CDR2 LQKENI. V lost 3 bases, J lost 7 bases, and 7 bases lay in between. This CDR3 has 12 amino acids. The CDR3 DNA follows: TGTGCCAGCTCACCCCTTAAAAATGAGCAGTTCTTC. The encoded protein is CASSPLKNEQFF.

The CDR3 DNA sequence: TGTGCCAGCAGTTACCGCCAGGACACTGAAGCTTTCTTT. Its translation: CASSYRQDTEAFF. The chain employs TRBV6-6 and TRBJ1-1; no reliable D call. This CDR3 is built from 13 residues. Between the trimmed V and J ends, which lost 2 bases and 3 bases, there was a span of 7 bases. CDR1 is MNHNY and CDR2 is SVGAGI in the germline V gene (reference sequence).

The CDR3 nucleotides read TGTGCCAGCAGCCGGCGTGAGGAGGGCTACACCTTC. Protein sequence: CASSRREEGYTF. The chain recombines TRBV9 with TRBJ1-2; D gene unclear. V was cut by 4 bases and J by 8 bases, with 12 bases left in between. Germline-derived CDR1 and CDR2 are SGDLS and YYNGEE. The CDR3 is 12 residues long. Variable domain in full (rest from reference TRBV9 and TRBJ1-2): DSGVTQTPKHLITATGQRVTLRCSPRSGDLSVYWYQQSLDQGLQFLIQYYNGEERAKGNILERFSAQQFPDLHSELNLSSLELGDSALYFCASSRREEGYTFGSGTRLTVV.

This chain joins TRBV28 and TRBJ1-3; D remains ambiguous. Germline V gives CDR1 MDHEN, CDR2 SYDVKM. V lost 4 bases and J 4 bases, leaving 14 bases between the germline ends. The CDR3 consists of 15 residues. In nucleotides, the CDR3 is TGTGCCAGCAGTTCCACGAGGGTGTCCGGAAACACCATATATTTT. Amino acid sequence: CASSSTRVSGNTIYF. The full variable domain, completed using reference TRBV28 and TRBJ1-3, is DVKVTQSSRYLVKRTGEKVFLECVQDMDHENMFWYRQDPGLGLRLIYFSYDVKMKEKGDIPEGYSVSREKKERFSLILESASTNQTSMYLCASSSTRVSGNTIYFGEGSWLTVV.

This clone was seen more than once but under ten times. The chain uses TRBV3-1 (or the pseudogene TRBV3-2) and TRBJ1-1; D may be TRBD1 (5 bases). Germline assignment: CDR1 LGHDT and CDR2 YNNKEL (reference sequence). This CDR3 has 15 amino acids. Trimming shortened V by 2 bases and J by 8 bases, and 18 bases separated the two germline ends. CDR3 loop: CASSQRGTGITEAFF. The CDR3 DNA reads TGTGCCAGCAGCCAACGCGGGACGGGAATTACAGAAGCTTTCTTT.

J is TRBJ2-2 and V is TRBV19; D possibly corresponds to TRBD1 (5 bases). The germline V gene encodes CDR1 LNHDA and CDR2 SQIVND (reference sequence). The V and J ends lost 5 bases and 4 bases respectively, with 14 bases between them. The CDR3 is made up of 15 amino acids. The CDR3 sequence: CASSLSTVSTGELFF. Written as DNA, the CDR3 is TGTGCCAGTAGTCTCTCGACAGTTAGCACCGGGGAGCTGTTTTTT. The full variable domain, its missing parts supplied by reference TRBV19 and TRBJ2-2, is DGGITQSPKYLFRKEGQNVTLSCEQNLNHDAMYWYRQDPGQGLRLIYYSQIVNDFQKGDIAEGYSVSREKKESFPLTVTSAQKNPTAFYLCASSLSTVSTGELFFGEGSRLTVL.

In nucleotides, the CDR3 is TGTGCCAGTAGTTCTGGACAGGGATACACTGAAGCTTTCTTT. Residues: CASSSGQGYTEAFF. This rearrangement joins TRBV19 to TRBJ1-1, with 8 bases matching TRBD1. The CDR3 consists of 14 residues. Germline values: CDR1 LNHDA, CDR2 SQIVND (reference sequence). V was pared by 5 bases and J by 3 bases, with 5 bases of the junction left unmatched.

This chain uses TRBV7-4 with TRBJ1-1; TRBD1 agrees at 9 bases. V lost 7 bases, J lost 8 bases, and 8 bases stayed unmatched. The germline CDR1 and CDR2 sequences are SGHVT and SQSDAQ. The length of the CDR3 is 13 residues. The DNA for the CDR3 is TGTGCCAGCACCGCAGGGGACAGGGCGGAAGCTTTCTTT. This codes for CASTAGDRAEAFF.

The rearrangement links TRBV5-5 to TRBJ1-4; D might be TRBD1 (6 bases). This CDR3 is 18 amino acids long. The V gene's germline CDR1 is SGHKS and CDR2 YYEKEE (reference sequence). With 1 base removed from V and 5 bases from J, the gap between germline ends came to 21 bases. The CDR3 is CASSLTETGRAVNEKLFF. DNA of the CDR3: TGTGCCAGCAGCTTGACTGAGACAGGCCGAGCAGTAAATGAAAAACTGTTTTTT.

The gene calls are TRBV2 and TRBJ2-7; 7 bases map to TRBD2. Germline loops: CDR1 SNHLY, CDR2 FYNNEI. The CDR3 is made up of 14 amino acids. Trimming removed 5 bases from V and 3 bases from J; junction bases left unmatched: 7. CDR3 DNA sequence: TGTGCCAGCAGTTCCGGGACTACTGACTACGAGCAGTACTTC. Its translation is CASSSGTTDYEQYF.

The CDR3 region is CASSPEGATGANVLTF. DNA for the CDR3: TGTGCCAGCAGCCCCGAGGGGGCAACTGGGGCCAACGTCCTGACTTTC. The genes are TRBV7-8 and TRBJ2-6; 7 bases are shared with TRBD1. V lost 5 bases to trimming and J lost 2 bases; unmatched junction nucleotides: 6. Germline V gene sequence: CDR1 SGHVS, CDR2 FQNEAQ. The length of the CDR3 is 16 residues.

DNA for the CDR3: TGCAGTGCTAGTGATAGGCTCAGGGCAGGAAAACTGTTTTTT. Translating gives CSASDRLRAGKLFF. The rearrangement joins TRBV20-1 to TRBJ1-4; a possible D gene is TRBD1 (5 bases). The V gene lost 3 bases and the J gene lost 10 bases, with 18 bases spanning the gap. This CDR3 spans 14 amino acids. Per germline, CDR1 DFQATT and CDR2 SNEGSKA (reference sequence).

The genes are TRBV6-2 or TRBV6-3 and TRBJ1-5; D might be TRBD1 (5 bases). Looked up from germline, CDR1 is MNHEY and CDR2 is SVGEGT. The V end was cut by 5 bases, the J end by 10 bases, with 15 bases between. The CDR3 has 13 amino acids. The CDR3 DNA is TGTGCCAGCAGTCATACTATCAGGGAACCCCAGCATTTT. It is translated as CASSHTIREPQHF.

The chain carries TRBV5-1 and TRBJ2-5; 9 bases fit TRBD1. This CDR3 has 14 amino acids. In germline, CDR1 is SGHRS, CDR2 YFSETQ. V lost 3 bases and J lost 5; bases outside the gene matches: 5. Here the CDR3 DNA reads TGCGCCAGCAGCTCGGGGGACAGGGCGGAGACCCAGTACTTC. This encodes CASSSGDRAETQYF.

This sequence joins TRBV6-5 and TRBJ1-6, with TRBD1 matching over 8 bases. CDR3 length: 15 residues. Losses at the gene ends were 4 bases for V and 7 bases for J; bases not matched to a gene: 6. The germline CDR1 and CDR2 sequences are MNHEY and SVGAGI. The CDR3 bases are TGTGCCAGCAGTTCCGGACAGGGAGACAATTCACCCCTCCACTTT. Translating gives CASSSGQGDNSPLHF.

This rearrangement joins TRBV7-7 to TRBJ1-1, with 7 bases identical to TRBD1. The germline V gene has CDR1 SSHAT and CDR2 FNYEAQ (reference sequence). The CDR3 runs to 13 residues. The ends lost 5 bases at V and 3 bases at J; junction bases unmatched: 3. The CDR3 here is CASSADRDTEAFF. Here the CDR3 DNA reads TGTGCCAGCAGCGCTGACAGGGACACTGAAGCTTTCTTT.

CDR3 protein: CASSLEQGVGYGYTF. As DNA, the CDR3 is TGTGCCAGCAGTTTAGAACAGGGGGTTGGCTATGGCTACACCTTC. The J gene is TRBJ1-2, the V gene TRBV6-5; 8 bases match TRBD1. The CDR3 extends over 15 amino acids. CDR1 and CDR2 from the germline V gene are MNHEY and SVGAGI. J lost 4 bases, V lost 4 bases, and 8 bases had no gene match.

This chain connects TRBV2 to TRBJ1-1, with TRBD1 identical over 7 bases. Per germline, CDR1 SNHLY and CDR2 FYNNEI. The CDR3 is made up of 13 amino acids. V was pared by 6 bases and J by 8 bases, with 9 bases of the junction left unmatched. Written as DNA, the CDR3 is TGTGCCAGCAGACCGACAGGGCGGGCGGAAGCTTTCTTT. Its translation is CASRPTGRAEAFF.

The gene calls are TRBV27 and TRBJ2-2; 9 positions match TRBD1. After removal of 8 bases from V and 5 bases from J, the junction contained 12 bases not matched to a gene. This CDR3 comprises 16 residues. Germline CDR1 reads MNHEY; CDR2 reads SMNVEV (reference sequence). Here the CDR3 DNA reads TGTGCCAGCGGAGGCCCCGGGACAGGGAAGACCGGGGAGCTGTTTTTT. It codes for CASGGPGTGKTGELFF.